These 23 T cell receptor beta chains were sequenced from one sample in a study of OX40 agonist ivuxolimab in advanced cancers. Using immunoSEQ multiplex PCR, the repertoire was profiled, and TCRdb retains in-frame clones only, with some absent. Here the sample spans 90,000 to 100,000 clones, roughly nine tenths being singletons. The material was CD4+ or CD8+ T cells sorted from blood, obtained in a trial of the OX40 agonist ivuxolimab. All receptors come from an adult with an advanced solid tumor such as melanoma, head and neck, liver or kidney cancer.

The CDR3 region has the DNA TGTGCCAGCAGACTCGGACAATATAGCAATCAGCCCCAGCATTTT. Its protein is CASRLGQYSNQPQHF. V and J are TRBV28 and TRBJ1-5, with D tentatively TRBD1 (5 bases). This CDR3 comprises 15 residues. Germline-derived CDR1 and CDR2 are MDHEN and SYDVKM. Trimming cost V 6 bases and J 0 bases, with 12 bases left between them.

The gene calls are TRBV27 and TRBJ2-5; D might be TRBD1 (6 bases). The CDR3 runs to 14 residues. V dropped 5 bases and J dropped 1 base, with 11 bases sitting between them. Germline V gives CDR1 MNHEY, CDR2 SMNVEV (reference sequence). The CDR3 DNA reads TGTGCCAGCAGTGCCGGACAGATCCAAGAGACCCAGTACTTC. This encodes CASSAGQIQETQYF.

The gene calls are TRBV28 and TRBJ2-1; TRBD1 or TRBD2 may be the D gene (5 bases each). This CDR3 spans 15 amino acids. CDR1 and CDR2 from the germline V gene are MDHEN and SYDVKM. Trimming left V 3 bases short and J 3 bases short, with 12 bases between. The CDR3 reads CASSLGRELYNEQFF. The CDR3 DNA sequence: TGTGCCAGCAGTTTGGGACGTGAGCTCTACAATGAGCAGTTCTTC.

Turning to this clone: Additional DNA sequences in this sample encode the identical CDR3. The V gene is TRBV2, the J gene TRBJ1-4; D might be TRBD1 (6 bases). Germline CDR1 is SNHLY and CDR2 is FYNNEI. This CDR3 has 14 amino acids. Trimming removed 6 bases from V and 4 bases from J, with 12 bases in between. CDR3 amino acids: CASRAQGGNEKLFF. CDR3 in DNA: TGTGCCAGCAGGGCACAGGGCGGTAATGAAAAACTGTTTTTT. Full variable domain (rest looked up from reference TRBV2 and TRBJ1-4): EPEVTQTPSHQVTQMGQEVILRCVPISNHLYFYWYRQILGQKVEFLVSFYNNEISEKSEIFDDQFSVERPDGSNFTLKIRSTKLEDSAMYFCASRAQGGNEKLFFGSGTQLSVL.

The V gene is TRBV5-4, the J gene TRBJ2-7; D not certain. From germline, CDR1 is SGHNT and CDR2 YYREEE (reference sequence). Trimming shortened V by 0 bases and J by 2 bases, and 6 bases separated the two germline ends. This CDR3 has 13 amino acids. The CDR3 spells CASSLDGPYEQYF. The CDR3 DNA reads as TGTGCCAGCAGCTTGGACGGACCCTACGAGCAGTACTTC. Looking up the rest from reference TRBV5-4 and TRBJ2-7 gives the full variable domain: ETGVTQSPTHLIKTRGQQVTLRCSSQSGHNTVSWYQQALGQGPQFIFQYYREEENGRGNFPPRFSGLQFPNYSSELNVNALELDDSALYLCASSLDGPYEQYFGPGTRLTVT.

The J gene is TRBJ2-3, the V gene TRBV2; 7 bases are shared with TRBD2. Germline trimming cut 4 bases from V and 3 bases from J; bases unmatched to any gene: 7. This CDR3 region has 15 residues. CDR1 SNHLY and CDR2 FYNNEI come from the germline V gene. The CDR3 protein is CASSVGGRGTDTQYF. The DNA of the CDR3 is TGTGCCAGCAGTGTTGGAGGGAGGGGTACAGATACGCAGTATTTT.

The rearrangement joins TRBV5-6 to TRBJ2-3; D is unclear. Germline CDR1 SGHDT, CDR2 YYEEEE. The CDR3 totals 15 residues. Trimming stripped 4 bases from V and 2 bases from J, with 14 bases between. In DNA form, the CDR3 reads TGTGCCAGCAGCCAAGGTCCGAAACCCACAGATACGCAGTATTTT. As protein: CASSQGPKPTDTQYF.

V and J are TRBV27 and TRBJ2-7, with 7 nucleotides matching TRBD1. CDR3 length: 14 residues. Germline CDR1 and CDR2: MNHEY and SMNVEV (reference sequence). V was pared by 3 bases and J by 1 base, with 3 bases of the junction left unmatched. CDR3 sequence reads: CASSFRTGSYEQYF. In DNA, the CDR3 is TGTGCCAGCAGTTTCCGGACAGGTTCCTACGAGCAGTACTTC.

V usage is TRBV15 and J usage is TRBJ2-7, with a weak D call TRBD1 (6 bases). This CDR3 is 14 amino acids long. Between the trimmed V and J ends, which lost 3 bases and 4 bases, there was a span of 13 bases. Per the germline V gene, CDR1 is LNHNV and CDR2 is YYDKDF (reference sequence). CDR3 DNA sequence: TGTGCCACCAGCAGTGAGACAGGACGATACGAGCAGTACTTC. Translation gives CATSSETGRYEQYF.

V gene TRBV28 combines with J gene TRBJ2-4; D is unresolved. The CDR3 has 15 residues. Germline V gene lookup returns CDR1 MDHEN and CDR2 SYDVKM. The V end lost 2 bases, the J end lost 1 base, and 9 bases lay between the germline ends. The CDR3 loop reads CASSLTNIAKNIQYF. The CDR3 coding sequence is TGTGCCAGCAGTTTAACTAACATCGCCAAAAACATTCAGTACTTC. The whole variable domain, filled in from reference TRBV28 and TRBJ2-4, reads DVKVTQSSRYLVKRTGEKVFLECVQDMDHENMFWYRQDPGLGLRLIYFSYDVKMKEKGDIPEGYSVSREKKERFSLILESASTNQTSMYLCASSLTNIAKNIQYFGAGTRLSVL.

This clone occurred once. V usage is TRBV7-9 and J usage is TRBJ2-7, with 8 bases fitting TRBD2. V lost 5 bases, J lost 0 bases, and 6 bases stayed unmatched. CDR1 is SEHNR, CDR2 FQNEAQ, per germline (reference sequence). This CDR3 comprises 15 residues. In DNA, the CDR3 is TGTGCCAGCAGCCCTACCGGGGGGGGCTCCTACGAGCAGTACTTC. Translating gives CASSPTGGGSYEQYF. The full variable domain, in which reference TRBV7-9 and TRBJ2-7 provide the parts outside the CDR3, is DTGVSQNPRHKITKRGQNVTFRCDPISEHNRLYWYRQTLGQGPEFLTYFQNEAQLEKSRLLSDRFSAERPKGSFSTLEIQRTEQGDSAMYLCASSPTGGGSYEQYFGPGTRLTVT.

The rearrangement uses TRBV9 and TRBJ2-7; 11 nucleotides agree with TRBD2. From germline, CDR1 is SGDLS and CDR2 YYNGEE. The CDR3 spans 14 residues. V lost 4 bases and J lost 4; bases outside the gene matches: 4. The DNA of the CDR3 is TGTGCCAGCAGCCCGGGACTAGCGGCATACGAGCAGTACTTC. Encoded protein: CASSPGLAAYEQYF.

The chain has TRBV28 and TRBJ2-7; no clear D. The germline CDR1 and CDR2 sequences are MDHEN and SYDVKM. V lost 3 bases to trimming and J lost 3 bases, with 12 bases between them. The CDR3 is 14 amino acids. This CDR3 is CASSFVLKYYEQYF. The CDR3 bases are TGTGCCAGCAGTTTCGTATTGAAATACTACGAGCAGTACTTC. Based on the CDR3 plus reference TRBV28 and TRBJ2-7, the full variable domain is DVKVTQSSRYLVKRTGEKVFLECVQDMDHENMFWYRQDPGLGLRLIYFSYDVKMKEKGDIPEGYSVSREKKERFSLILESASTNQTSMYLCASSFVLKYYEQYFGPGTRLTVT.

This chain joins TRBV7-9 and TRBJ2-5; D not certain. The CDR3 contains 15 residues. V was cut by 8 bases and J by 4 bases, with 20 bases left in between. Germline loops: CDR1 SEHNR, CDR2 FQNEAQ (reference sequence). The CDR3 nucleotides are TGTGCCAGCGTTACCTCGGGCTCCTGGCGAGAGACCCAGTACTTC. Translation gives CASVTSGSWRETQYF.

The CDR3 loop is CASSGIRANSGNTIYF. In nucleotides, the CDR3 is TGTGCCAGTAGTGGGATCCGGGCCAACTCTGGAAACACCATATATTTT. The chain carries TRBV19 and TRBJ1-3; D unclear. The length of the CDR3 is 16 residues. Trimming took 5 bases from V and 0 from J, leaving 14 bases between them. Germline values: CDR1 LNHDA, CDR2 SQIVND (reference sequence). Full variable domain (missing parts from reference TRBV19 and TRBJ1-3): DGGITQSPKYLFRKEGQNVTLSCEQNLNHDAMYWYRQDPGQGLRLIYYSQIVNDFQKGDIAEGYSVSREKKESFPLTVTSAQKNPTAFYLCASSGIRANSGNTIYFGEGSWLTVV.

The CDR3: CASSLAGLSSYEQYF. The CDR3 nucleotides read TGTGCCAGCAGCTTGGCGGGTCTGAGCTCCTACGAGCAGTACTTC. The V gene is TRBV5-4, the J gene TRBJ2-5; D is unresolved. TRBJ2-7 explains the end of the DNA better; the J call may be wrong. This CDR3 is 15 amino acids long. The V gene's germline CDR1 is SGHNT and CDR2 YYREEE (reference sequence).

The chain recombines TRBV19 with TRBJ2-3; the D call may be TRBD1 or TRBD2 (5 bases each). CDR1 is LNHDA and CDR2 is SQIVND in the germline V gene (reference sequence). The CDR3 consists of 16 residues. Trimming pared 4 bases from V and 1 base from J, leaving 15 bases between. CDR3: CASSSLGTTGTDTQYF. CDR3 nucleotide sequence: TGTGCCAGTAGTAGCCTCGGGACGACGGGCACAGATACGCAGTATTTT.

This clone was seen a few times. V is TRBV19 and J is TRBJ1-2; D remains ambiguous. Trimming pared 1 base from V and 8 bases from J, leaving 14 bases between. CDR3 length: 14 amino acids. CDR1 and CDR2 from the germline V gene are LNHDA and SQIVND (reference sequence). The CDR3 coding sequence is TGTGCCAGTAGTATAGGGACGCCGGGCGGAGGCTACACCTTC. It is translated as CASSIGTPGGGYTF.

The rearrangement joins TRBV11-1 to TRBJ2-3; possibly TRBD1 for D (6 bases). The V end lost 2 bases, the J end lost 4 bases, and 16 bases lay between the germline ends. Germline CDR1 SGHAT, CDR2 FQDESV (reference sequence). This CDR3 comprises 16 residues. The CDR3 DNA is TGTGCCAGCAGCTTATCGGCTGGGGGCGCGTCAGATACGCAGTATTTT. Translating it yields CASSLSAGGASDTQYF.

This chain joins TRBV5-8 and TRBJ1-4; D might be TRBD1 (5 bases). The ends were cut back, 4 bases at V and 10 bases at J, with 8 bases in the middle. This CDR3 has 11 residues. CDR1 and CDR2 from the germline V gene are SGHTS and YDEGEE. The CDR3, as DNA: TGTGCCAGCAGCAGTGGGGCAAAACTGTTTTTT. Translated, it gives CASSSGAKLFF.

DNA for the CDR3: TGTGCCAGCAGGGAACTAGCGGGAGTGACGGAGACCCAGTACTTC. As protein: CASRELAGVTETQYF. J is TRBJ2-5 and V is TRBV5-8; 11 bases agree with TRBD2. Germline CDR1 SGHTS, CDR2 YDEGEE. CDR3 length equals 15 residues. Trimming removed 5 bases from V and 5 bases from J; junction bases left unmatched: 8.

This chain connects TRBV5-8 to TRBJ2-3; 13 bases are shared with TRBD2. J gave up 4 bases and V 1 base, and 3 bases lay outside the gene matches. Germline V lookup: CDR1 SGHTS, CDR2 YDEGEE. The CDR3 contains 16 residues. The CDR3 bases are TGTGCCAGCAGCTTGCGACTAGCGGGAGGTTCAGATACGCAGTATTTT. Protein sequence: CASSLRLAGGSDTQYF.

The V gene is TRBV5-1, the J gene TRBJ2-5; D is uncertain. Looked up from germline, CDR1 is SGHRS and CDR2 is YFSETQ. This CDR3 comprises 13 residues. The germline V and J ends were trimmed by 2 bases and 3 bases, with 8 bases remaining between them. CDR3 protein: CASSFSWEETQYF. In nucleotides, the CDR3 is TGCGCCAGCAGCTTCTCGTGGGAAGAGACCCAGTACTTC.